This T cell receptor beta chain stems from a study of blood T cells in healthy people across ages (dated by TCRdb to between 2014 and 2016). Regarding the study in general: Template switching captured roughly one uniquely barcoded TCR beta cDNA molecule per two T cells in model experiments. The donors were divided into four age groups: young (average around 17 years), middle-aged (about 41), aged (about 60) and long-lived (about 79). Using deep sequencing normalized with unique cDNA molecular identifiers, the study measured how TCR beta repertoire diversity changes with age. For two donors (one aged 18 to 29 and one aged 80 or older), the study analyzed two additional independent replicas of 1 million unique cDNA reads from the same blood draw. General findings and caveats noted by the study authors: The CMV infection status of donors was not known, potentially confounding age-related changes in expanded clonotypes. Conclusive comparison of naive and antigen-experienced compartments was prevented by the profiling of bulk unsorted PBMCs. Observed TCR beta diversity per million T cells fell roughly linearly with age, and a significant reduction was already apparent by age around 36. Compared with the aged group, the long-lived group had more naive CD4+ T cells, fewer expanded clones and increased TCR diversity, a pattern suggesting age selection. The percentage of naive T cells measured by flow cytometry correlated strongly with observed TCR beta diversity. Estimates of total diversity from one million sequenced T cells were regarded as lower bounds and underestimates.

V lost 3 bases and J lost 2 bases, and the count of bases not matched to a germline gene is 11. Inclusive of the bounding cysteine and phenylalanine, the CDR3 is 17 residues long. The DNA shown is the 51-base CDR3, in frame from base 1. The germline V gene (reference sequence) yields DFQATT for CDR1 and SNEGSKA for CDR2. The donors were 40 or so Caucasian individuals from Russia, aged about 6 to 100 years, who were systemically healthy. Each donor gave about 9.7 milliliters of peripheral blood, drawn into EDTA-treated Vacutainer tubes. PBMCs were isolated by Ficoll-Paque density-gradient centrifugation, with at least 6 million obtained per sample. Total RNA was extracted from PBMCs with Trizol reagent, with at least 6 micrograms obtained per sample. The percentages of naive CD45RAhigh/CD27high T cells were determined by flow cytometry on a PBMC aliquot from every donor. The sample holds a few counts of this clonotype. The clone's antigen remains unknown. No base-level quality is on record; no much larger clone is a single base apart.

Library prep was done by 5' RACE. Sequencing relied on an Illumina HiSeq 2500. A second PCR of 7 to 11 cycles was run with a J-beta primer mix and a sample-barcoded 5' primer. A unique molecular identifier was introduced onto each TCR beta cDNA molecule by a template-switch 5' adaptor carrying 12 random nucleotides. Each sample yielded at least 3 million CDR3-containing paired-end reads. First-strand cDNA synthesis was performed from all RNA using the Mint cDNA synthesis kit, with priming by a TRBC-specific oligonucleotide. After uracil-DNA glycosylase treatment, a first 18-cycle PCR used universal primers M1SS and BC2_uni_R on all cDNA. Concerning the study's data processing: Normalization of each sample was performed by random selection of 1 million high-quality reads, each carrying a distinct molecular identifier. Instead of being binned into consensus sequences, reads with shared molecular identifiers were discarded. CDR3 identification, clonotype clustering and error correction used MiTCR with a Q25 quality threshold and the strictest error-elimination algorithm. A nonparametric unseen species model with Euler transformation was used to estimate a lower bound on total TCR beta diversity. Using fastp at Q25 and MiXCR, TCRdb reprocessed the public reads and kept productive beta chains. Here each entry gathers all rows of one CDR3 protein and keeps the most common genes and DNA. The V and J calls here are based on TCRdb, not the publication. For this sample the table gives more than 900,000 distinct CDR3 sequences, of which 25% to 35% were detected only once. The top ten clonotypes cover roughly 10% of the sample.

The same data also went into a second study, on T cells of mothers and their children. The second study reports: Nine systemically healthy Caucasian individuals, comprising three mothers and their six children, were included as donors. cDNA synthesis used all of the extracted RNA, with about 1.5 ug of RNA in each 15 ul reaction. Sample barcodes and 2-4 random nucleotides were added via the M1S primer in the second PCR. Over 9.5 million TCR beta CDR3 reads were obtained for each mother, and millions of reads were obtained for each child. Thymic selection similarly shapes TCR recombination output in related and unrelated pairs, with minor effect from inherited differences. Normalized repertoire overlap was always found to be slightly, but never significantly, higher in related mother-child pairs than in unrelated mother-child pairs. No persistent microchimeric T cell clones were detected, at a sensitivity of roughly 100 clones per million clonotypes. The study used deep NGS to compare TCR beta repertoires of mothers and children, seeking features distinguishing related mother-child pairs from unrelated individuals. Mothers averaged approximately 41 +/- 4 years of age and children averaged around 10 +/- 4 years. After adapters were ligated using NEBNext reagents, the libraries underwent 100+100 nt paired-end sequencing on an Illumina HiSeq 2000. To prevent cross-contamination, the mother and child libraries were prepared one month apart and sequenced in separate runs. Each donor had between roughly 450,000 and 2,100,000 distinct TCR beta clonotypes identified. Naive TCR beta clonotypes were estimated from low-frequency clonotypes matched to each donor's FACS-determined naive share, without sorting.

The sequenced material came from blood. The receptor chain draws on TRBV20-1 and TRBJ2-3, with TRBD2 identical over 10 junction bases. This sequence was found in a woman in her thirties or forties in good health. CDR3 region: CSARPYPSGGLTDTQYF. The base sequence is TGCAGTGCTAGGCCTTATCCTAGCGGGGGACTCACAGATACGCAGTATTTT.